These T cell receptor beta chains were read from a single sample in a study of T cells after yellow fever vaccination. TCRdb reanalysed the 5' RACE reads using MiXCR and keeps one entry per CDR3 protein. The sample has 340,000 or so distinct CDR3 sequences; around 13% are singletons. Sequenced material: CD4+ T cells sorted from PBMCs, taken 15 days after the yellow fever booster vaccination. The receptors derive from a man aged 18 to 29 who received the YFV17D yellow fever vaccine. Each CDR3 is given without its conserved first and last residue. D genes are given only for firm matches.

v_call	cdr3_length	j_call	d_call	cdr3_aa
TRBV3-1	13	TRBJ2-3	TRBD2	ASSQAGGVTDTQY
TRBV29-1	10	TRBJ1-2	-	SGAAANYGYT
TRBV20-1	12	TRBJ1-2	-	SAPEGITNYGYT
TRBV24-1	12	TRBJ2-3	-	ATSVSGSTDTQY
TRBV6-5	14	TRBJ2-6	-	ASSYLKVSGANVLT
TRBV3-1	11	TRBJ1-5	-	ASSQYRVQPQH
TRBV4-3	16	TRBJ2-3	-	ASSQEAPRPLSTDTQY
TRBV20-1	11	TRBJ1-6	-	SPRAGDNSPLH
TRBV7-8	13	TRBJ2-3	-	ASSFTGIGADTQY
TRBV6-6	14	TRBJ1-6	TRBD1	ASSLGGQGAYSPLH
TRBV29-1	9	TRBJ2-3	-	SVGRQDTQY
TRBV4-1	13	TRBJ2-1	TRBD2	ATRSGGASYNEQF
TRBV6-5	12	TRBJ1-5	-	ASSYERGDQPQH
TRBV4-1	12	TRBJ1-6	-	ASSQDITGVALH
TRBV23-1	11	TRBJ1-2	-	ASSLSSGERYT
TRBV7-6	12	TRBJ2-5	-	ASSVQGRRETQY
TRBV5-1	11	TRBJ1-1	-	ASSFRDNTEAF
TRBV4-1	16	TRBJ1-1	-	ASSQGIASGQTGTEAF
TRBV10-3	9	TRBJ2-7	-	AIGRGYEQY
TRBV12-3/TRBV12-4	13	TRBJ2-5	-	ASSLQGRYQETQY
TRBV3-1	14	TRBJ1-1	TRBD1	ASSQGGGQIKGEAF
TRBV7-3	14	TRBJ2-2	-	ASSEQPGRLGGELF